One and the same sample provided the 4 T cell receptor beta chains below, sequenced in a study of blood T cell repertoires in COVID-19. The protocol was immunoSEQ multiplex PCR, while the TCRdb copy is restricted to in-frame clones and leaves out a portion. Of 80,000 to 100,000 clones in the sample, over 70% were seen once. The sample consisted of peripheral blood. The receptors come from a man in his fifties or sixties who had recovered from COVID-19.

The V gene is TRBV6-1, the J gene TRBJ1-2; perhaps TRBD1 as D (6 bases). Germline CDR1 reads MNHNS; CDR2 reads SASEGT. This CDR3 comprises 14 residues. Trimming stripped 3 bases from V and 8 bases from J, with 16 bases between. The CDR3 region is CASSDAGQLRGYTF. The DNA of the CDR3 is TGTGCCAGCAGTGACGCAGGACAGCTCCGCGGCTACACCTTC.

The chain recombines TRBV5-5 with TRBJ1-2; 8 positions agree with TRBD1. The CDR3 totals 12 residues. Germline trimming cut 3 bases from V and 7 bases from J; bases unmatched to any gene: 2. Germline V lookup: CDR1 SGHKS, CDR2 YYEKEE (reference sequence). The CDR3 is CASSWTGSGYTF. CDR3 DNA: TGTGCCAGCAGCTGGACAGGGAGTGGCTACACCTTC.

CDR3 loop: CASSNRGKMNTEAFF. The CDR3 DNA sequence: TGTGCCAGCAGCAATAGGGGAAAAATGAACACTGAAGCTTTCTTT. The V and J genes are TRBV7-2 and TRBJ1-1; D perhaps matches TRBD1 (5 bases). Germline CDR1 is SGHTA and CDR2 is FQGNSA. The CDR3 sequence is 15 residues long. Deletions cut 5 bases from V and 0 bases from J, with 13 bases between.

The chain couples TRBV12-3 or TRBV12-4 to TRBJ1-2; perhaps TRBD1 as D (5 bases). The CDR3 has 13 amino acids. Deletions cut 0 bases from V and 11 bases from J, with 13 bases between. The CDR3 bases are TGTGCCAGCAGTTTAGCTTCCTGGGGGGAATACACCTTC. Encoded protein: CASSLASWGEYTF.